This T cell receptor beta chain emerged from a study of blood T cell repertoires in COVID-19. Turning to the study itself: From T cells, B-cell-depleted T cells, or PBMCs came the material, which was cDNA or gDNA.

Clinical history reported by participants formed the basis on which cohorts were assigned. In the authors' workflow: How many nucleated cells were present was estimated from reference gene primer amplification. The protocol was immunoSEQ multiplex PCR, while the TCRdb copy is restricted to in-frame clones and leaves out a portion. Clone size and V and J calls were adopted from that table, with D and trimming inferred from the DNA. The sample lists 150,000 or so clones, roughly four fifths seen once, with approximately 9.1% in the top ten. Trimming took 1 base from V and 3 from J, leaving 9 bases between them. From germline, CDR1 is SGHTA and CDR2 FQGTGA. The CDR3 has 14 residues.

The sequence came from a middle-aged man who had recovered from COVID-19. The chain couples TRBV7-3 to TRBJ1-2, with no clear D. Material for sequencing was PBMCs or T cells enriched from blood (not recorded which). Written as DNA, the CDR3 is TGTGCCAGCAGCTTAAACGGGGAGGACTATGGCTACACCTTC. It encodes CASSLNGEDYGYTF.